The 24 T cell receptor beta chains listed next were all sequenced from one sample in a study of OX40 agonist ivuxolimab in advanced cancers. The method was immunoSEQ multiplex PCR; TCRdb's version includes in-frame clones alone and lacks a portion of them. The sample gives roughly 100,000 clones, around 95% of which show up once; roughly 2.1% is in the top ten. The starting material was CD4+ or CD8+ T cells sorted from blood, obtained in a trial of the OX40 agonist ivuxolimab. The receptors derive from an adult with an advanced solid tumor such as melanoma, head and neck, liver or kidney cancer.

In its sample, this clone was seen a few times. The chain joins TRBV4-3 to TRBJ2-1; TRBD2 matches at 11 bases. CDR1 is LGHNA, CDR2 YSLEER, per germline. This CDR3 is 15 amino acids long. The ends lost 3 bases at V and 5 bases at J; junction bases unmatched: 3. CDR3 in DNA: TGCGCCAGCAGCCACCTAGCGGGAGGAAACAATGAGCAGTTCTTC. Residues: CASSHLAGGNNEQFF.

This clone was seen more than once but under ten times. V is TRBV14 and J is TRBJ1-1, with D possibly matching TRBD1 (5 bases). Germline V CDR1 and CDR2: SGHDN, FVKESK. V dropped 3 bases and J dropped 7 bases, with 12 bases sitting between them. The length of the CDR3 is 13 residues. The CDR3 sequence is CASSHGGRIEAFF. CDR3 in DNA: TGTGCCAGCAGCCACGGGGGAAGGATTGAAGCTTTCTTT.

The gene calls are TRBV25-1 and TRBJ2-1; tentative D call: TRBD1 (6 bases). Germline V CDR1 and CDR2: MGHDK, SYGVNS. Trimming left V 3 bases short and J 0 bases short, with 9 bases between. There are 15 residues in the CDR3. CDR3 loop: CASSEQGSSYNEQFF. In nucleotides, the CDR3 is TGTGCCAGCAGTGAGCAGGGGAGCTCCTACAATGAGCAGTTCTTC.

This clone was seen once. The chain has TRBV19 and TRBJ2-1; D not resolved. The CDR3 has 11 amino acids. Germline CDR1 LNHDA, CDR2 SQIVND (reference sequence). V lost 7 bases, J lost 4 bases, and 5 bases lay in between. CDR3 region: CASKRYNEQFF. CDR3 sequence (DNA): TGTGCCAGTAAGAGGTACAATGAGCAGTTCTTC. Complete variable domain (other parts from reference TRBV19 and TRBJ2-1): DGGITQSPKYLFRKEGQNVTLSCEQNLNHDAMYWYRQDPGQGLRLIYYSQIVNDFQKGDIAEGYSVSREKKESFPLTVTSAQKNPTAFYLCASKRYNEQFFGPGTRLTVL.

The chain recombines TRBV7-2 with TRBJ2-3; TRBD2 matches 9 bases. Trimming at V came to 5 bases and at J to 7 bases, leaving 10 bases not matched to a gene. The germline CDR1 and CDR2 sequences are SGHTA and FQGNSA. This CDR3 contains 15 residues. CDR3 loop: CASSAPGTSKNTQYF. CDR3 in DNA: TGTGCCAGCAGCGCCCCCGGGACTAGCAAAAATACGCAGTATTTT. Using reference TRBV7-2 and TRBJ2-3 for the parts outside the CDR3, the full variable domain is GAGVSQSPSNKVTEKGKDVELRCDPISGHTALYWYRQSLGQGLEFLIYFQGNSAPDKSGLPSDRFSAERTGGSVSTLTIQRTQQEDSAVYLCASSAPGTSKNTQYFGPGTRLTVL.

This sequence joins TRBV19 and TRBJ2-7; tentatively, D is TRBD1 or TRBD2 (7 bases each). V shed 6 bases and J shed 2 bases, with 17 bases lying between them. The CDR3 spans 15 residues. Germline CDR1 is LNHDA and CDR2 is SQIVND (reference sequence). CDR3 sequence reads: CASSPGGGRTYEQYF. CDR3 DNA: TGTGCCAGTAGCCCAGGGGGAGGGAGAACCTACGAGCAGTACTTC.

This clone was picked up one time. This chain links TRBV4-2 with TRBJ1-5; the match to TRBD1 covers 7 bases. Per germline, CDR1 LGHNA and CDR2 YNFKEQ. The trim removed 5 bases at V and 6 bases at J, leaving 4 bases unmatched. CDR3 length: 13 amino acids. This CDR3 is CASSFAGGQPQHF. CDR3 DNA: TGTGCCAGCAGCTTTGCAGGGGGTCAGCCCCAGCATTTT.

The chain is built from TRBV5-4 and TRBJ2-1; TRBD1 agrees at 7 bases. The CDR3 runs 13 residues. Losses at the gene ends were 4 bases for V and 5 bases for J; bases not matched to a gene: 3. Germline CDR1 and CDR2: SGHNT and YYREEE (reference sequence). The CDR3 reads CASSPTGDNEQFF. CDR3 sequence (DNA): TGTGCCAGCAGCCCCACAGGGGACAATGAGCAGTTCTTC. Looking up the rest from reference TRBV5-4 and TRBJ2-1 gives the full variable domain: ETGVTQSPTHLIKTRGQQVTLRCSSQSGHNTVSWYQQALGQGPQFIFQYYREEENGRGNFPPRFSGLQFPNYSSELNVNALELDDSALYLCASSPTGDNEQFFGPGTRLTVL.

This chain connects TRBV28 to TRBJ2-5; no clear D gene. Trimming took off 5 bases at V and 4 bases at J, with 11 bases between the two ends. Germline V gives CDR1 MDHEN, CDR2 SYDVKM. This CDR3 is 13 amino acids long. CDR3 sequence reads: CASSVRSLETQYF. The DNA for the CDR3 is TGTGCCAGCAGTGTCAGGAGTCTAGAGACCCAGTACTTC. The full variable domain, with the rest looked up from reference TRBV28 and TRBJ2-5, is DVKVTQSSRYLVKRTGEKVFLECVQDMDHENMFWYRQDPGLGLRLIYFSYDVKMKEKGDIPEGYSVSREKKERFSLILESASTNQTSMYLCASSVRSLETQYFGPGTRLLVL.

The chain couples TRBV9 to TRBJ2-1, with TRBD1 matching 10 bases. This CDR3 region has 16 residues. The V gene end was trimmed by 4 bases and the J gene end by 4 bases; junction bases not matched to a gene: 8. Germline V gene lookup returns CDR1 SGDLS and CDR2 YYNGEE. Written as DNA, the CDR3 is TGTGCCAGCAGCCCCCCTGAGGACAGGGGGTACAATGAGCAGTTCTTC. This sequence encodes CASSPPEDRGYNEQFF. The full variable domain, completed using reference TRBV9 and TRBJ2-1, is DSGVTQTPKHLITATGQRVTLRCSPRSGDLSVYWYQQSLDQGLQFLIQYYNGEERAKGNILERFSAQQFPDLHSELNLSSLELGDSALYFCASSPPEDRGYNEQFFGPGTRLTVL.

The CDR3, as DNA: TGTGCCAGCAGCCCCGCATCTTTCTTCGAGCAGTTCTTC. Translating gives CASSPASFFEQFF. The gene calls are TRBV7-9 and TRBJ2-1; D remains ambiguous. Per germline, CDR1 SEHNR and CDR2 FQNEAQ (reference sequence). The CDR3 is 13 residues long. Trimming removed 5 bases at V and 10 bases at J, with 15 bases between.

The chain employs TRBV21-1 and TRBJ2-7; the D call in the table, TRBD2, was not verified against the DNA. TRBV21-1 is a pseudogene locus. The CDR3 covers 14 residues. In nucleotides, the CDR3 is TGTGCCAGCAGCAAATCTAGGCTCGCTACCGAGCAGTACTTC. Translated, it gives CASSKSRLATEQYF.

The chain combines TRBV30 with TRBJ2-1; either TRBD1 or TRBD2 may fit D (6 bases each). CDR1 and CDR2 from the germline V gene are GTSNPN and SVGIG (reference sequence). CDR3 length: 16 residues. V dropped 4 bases and J dropped 3 bases, with 19 bases sitting between them. The CDR3, as DNA: TGTGCCTGGACGGACAGATCGGCGGGGTACTACAATGAGCAGTTCTTC. It translates to CAWTDRSAGYYNEQFF.

As concerns this clone: The sample holds other DNA sequences that translate to the same CDR3. The rearrangement uses TRBV4-3 and TRBJ2-7, with a tentative D call TRBD2 (5 bases). Germline V gene data show CDR1 as LGHNA and CDR2 as YSLEER. With 0 bases removed from V and 0 bases from J, the gap between germline ends came to 9 bases. CDR3 length equals 15 residues. CDR3 amino acids: CASSQDLAGSYEQYF. The DNA for the CDR3 is TGCGCCAGCAGCCAAGATTTGGCGGGCTCCTACGAGCAGTACTTC.

The V gene is TRBV19, the J gene TRBJ2-7; D remains ambiguous. V was pared by 3 bases and J by 1 base, with 10 bases between. The CDR3 consists of 14 residues. The V gene's germline CDR1 is LNHDA and CDR2 SQIVND (reference sequence). CDR3 coding DNA: TGTGCCAGTAGTATCGTAAAGTCGTCCTACGAGCAGTACTTC. Its translation: CASSIVKSSYEQYF. The full variable domain, with the rest looked up from reference TRBV19 and TRBJ2-7, is DGGITQSPKYLFRKEGQNVTLSCEQNLNHDAMYWYRQDPGQGLRLIYYSQIVNDFQKGDIAEGYSVSREKKESFPLTVTSAQKNPTAFYLCASSIVKSSYEQYFGPGTRLTVT.

The chain carries TRBV4-1 and TRBJ2-1; no firm D call. Trimming cost V 4 bases and J 4 bases, with 17 bases left between them. The germline CDR1 and CDR2 sequences are MGHRA and YSYEKL. The CDR3 totals 16 residues. This chain's CDR3 is CASSLDLPAPYNEQFF. CDR3 sequence (DNA): TGCGCCAGCAGCCTAGATTTGCCCGCACCTTACAATGAGCAGTTCTTC.

The V call is TRBV6-6, the J call TRBJ1-5; D gene uncertain. The V gene lost 4 bases and the J gene lost 3 bases, with 7 bases spanning the gap. This CDR3 region has 13 residues. Germline V gene lookup returns CDR1 MNHNY and CDR2 SVGAGI (reference sequence). The CDR3 protein is CASSSSNNQPQHF. The CDR3, as DNA: TGTGCCAGCAGTTCCAGTAACAATCAGCCCCAGCATTTT.

The chain has TRBV27 and TRBJ2-7, with D maybe TRBD2 (5 bases). Trimming left V 4 bases short and J 4 bases short, with 11 bases between. There are 13 residues in the CDR3. Germline CDR1 is MNHEY and CDR2 is SMNVEV (reference sequence). In DNA, the CDR3 is TGTGCCAGCAGTTCGGGATTCCTTTACGAGCAGTACTTC. Its translation is CASSSGFLYEQYF.

This clone was counted a single time. As DNA, the CDR3 is TGTGCCAGCAGTTCCGACGGCTCTGGGGCCAACGTCCTGACTTTC. Encoded protein: CASSSDGSGANVLTF. The chain couples TRBV5-8 to TRBJ2-6; D remains ambiguous. The CDR3 totals 15 residues. CDR1 and CDR2 from the germline V gene are SGHTS and YDEGEE. Trimming stripped 5 bases from V and 0 bases from J, with 9 bases between.

The V gene is TRBV6-5, the J gene TRBJ1-1, with D maybe TRBD1 (5 bases). The CDR3 runs 14 residues. The germline CDR1 and CDR2 sequences are MNHEY and SVGAGI. The V gene lost 4 bases and the J gene lost 0 bases, with 9 bases spanning the gap. The CDR3 nucleotides are TGTGCCAGCAGTTTGGGGCCCATGAACACTGAAGCTTTCTTT. Residues: CASSLGPMNTEAFF.

This clone was recorded once. The V gene is TRBV27, the J gene TRBJ2-1; D not resolved. Looked up from germline, CDR1 is MNHEY and CDR2 is SMNVEV (reference sequence). V shed 6 bases and J shed 5 bases, with 8 bases lying between them. The CDR3 has 12 amino acids. In DNA form, the CDR3 reads TGTGCCAGCAGCCTTAAAAACAATGAGCAGTTCTTC. Translated: CASSLKNNEQFF.

V usage is TRBV27 and J usage is TRBJ2-2, with D perhaps matching TRBD2 (7 bases). With 9 bases removed from V and 5 bases from J, the gap between germline ends came to 25 bases. CDR3 length: 17 amino acids. Germline V gene sequence: CDR1 MNHEY, CDR2 SMNVEV (reference sequence). Here the CDR3 reads CASRLFAGAVGTGELFF. The CDR3 DNA follows: TGTGCCAGTCGCCTCTTTGCGGGGGCCGTGGGGACCGGGGAGCTGTTTTTT.

The V and J genes are TRBV10-3 and TRBJ2-1; D ambiguous. The CDR3 contains 15 residues. Germline-derived CDR1 and CDR2 are ENHRY and SYGVKD. V was cut by 0 bases and J by 9 bases, with 15 bases left in between. CDR3 DNA: TGTGCCATCAGTGAGTCTCACAGTCCCGTCGGTGAGCAGTTCTTC. Its protein product is CAISESHSPVGEQFF.

The chain links TRBV7-3 to TRBJ2-1; a weak D match, TRBD2 (5 bases). This CDR3 has 15 residues. V was shortened by 4 bases and J by 6 bases, with 16 bases between the two germline ends. Germline V lookup: CDR1 SGHTA, CDR2 FQGTGA. The CDR3: CASSSSDGVFNEQFF. Written as DNA, the CDR3 is TGTGCCAGCAGCTCCTCGGACGGGGTTTTCAATGAGCAGTTCTTC. Looking up the rest from reference TRBV7-3 and TRBJ2-1 gives the full variable domain: GAGVSQTPSNKVTEKGKYVELRCDPISGHTALYWYRQSLGQGPEFLIYFQGTGAADDSGLPNDRFFAVRPEGSVSTLKIQRTERGDSAVYLCASSSSDGVFNEQFFGPGTRLTVL.